The 12 T cell receptor beta chains below were found in one sample sequenced in a study of vaccination effects on CD4 cells after COVID-19. TCRdb's copy holds only in-frame clones and misses some; the assay was immunoSEQ multiplex PCR. The table lists just under 75,000 clones, roughly 79% of them singletons. No antigens are known for them. Antigen-specific CD4+ T cells expanded by the ViraFEST assay with viral peptide pools were then sequenced. Upon completion of 10 days in culture, CD4+ T cells were isolated. Testing of the vaccine recipients showed negative nucleocapsid antibodies and no prior SARS-CoV-2 infection. The sample was CD4+ T cells from PBMCs cultured with HCoV-NL63 spike peptides, taken before COVID-19 vaccination. The source is a human donor who received a COVID-19 vaccine.

This clone was seen only a few times. The chain combines TRBV5-1 with TRBJ1-2; the match to TRBD1 covers 7 bases. The junction had 5 bases not matched to a gene; V was cut back by 2 bases and J by 4 bases. The germline gives CDR1 SGHRS, CDR2 YFSETQ. CDR3 size: 14 residues. The DNA of the CDR3 is TGCGCCAGCAGCTTCGGGACAGCCGGCTATGGCTACACCTTC. This codes for CASSFGTAGYGYTF. Using reference TRBV5-1 and TRBJ1-2 for the parts outside the CDR3, the full variable domain is KAGVTQTPRYLIKTRGQQVTLSCSPISGHRSVSWYQQTPGQGLQFLFEYFSETQRNKGNFPGRFSGRQFSNSRSEMNVSTLELGDSALYLCASSFGTAGYGYTFGSGTRLTVV.

V is TRBV6-5 and J is TRBJ1-2, with D tentatively TRBD1 (5 bases). Per germline, CDR1 MNHEY and CDR2 SVGAGI. The ends were cut back, 7 bases at V and 0 bases at J, with 12 bases in the middle. This CDR3 contains 14 residues. The DNA of the CDR3 is TGTGCCAGCAACCGACAGTACTCTAACTATGGCTACACCTTC. Encoded protein: CASNRQYSNYGYTF.

This clone has more than one count but fewer than ten. This chain connects TRBV21-1 to TRBJ2-7; TRBD2 was called by the table and not checked on the DNA. TRBV21-1 is deemed a pseudogene. The CDR3 length is 12 residues. CDR3 in amino acids: CASNLLSYEQYV. The DNA of the CDR3 is TGTGCCAGCAACCTCCTGAGTTACGAGCAGTACGTC.

The rearrangement links TRBV7-9 to TRBJ1-4; D possibly corresponds to TRBD1 (6 bases). The CDR3 length is 15 residues. V was trimmed by 5 bases and J by 7 bases, leaving 17 bases between them. The germline V gene has CDR1 SEHNR and CDR2 FQNEAQ (reference sequence). The CDR3 sequence: CASSLKGGVFEKLFF. The DNA of the CDR3 is TGTGCCAGCAGCCTCAAGGGGGGCGTCTTTGAAAAACTGTTTTTT.

The chain couples TRBV7-8 to TRBJ2-7; 13 nucleotides agree with TRBD2. Trimming removed 3 bases from V and 6 bases from J; junction bases left unmatched: 5. The CDR3 runs 15 residues. The germline V gene has CDR1 SGHVS and CDR2 FQNEAQ. The CDR3 protein is CASSFPGTSGVEQYV. Written as DNA, the CDR3 is TGTGCCAGCAGCTTCCCCGGGACTAGCGGGGTCGAGCAGTACGTC.

The gene calls are TRBV7-6 and TRBJ2-3; 14 nucleotides line up with TRBD2. With 4 bases clipped from V and 2 bases from J, the junction kept 11 bases outside the gene matches. The CDR3 covers 19 residues. Germline lookup yields CDR1 SGHVS and CDR2 FNYEAQ. CDR3 DNA sequence: TGTGCCAGCAGCTGGGGTTCCGGGACTAGCGGGGGTTACACAGATACGCAGTATTTT. Its translation is CASSWGSGTSGGYTDTQYF.

The chain employs TRBV7-2 and TRBJ2-2, with D tentatively TRBD1 or TRBD2 (6 bases each). The CDR3 is made up of 14 amino acids. Germline lookup yields CDR1 SGHTA and CDR2 FQGNSA. Trimming cost V 4 bases and J 3 bases, with 9 bases left between them. CDR3 protein: CASSWGADTGELFF. CDR3 nucleotides: TGTGCCAGCAGCTGGGGGGCCGACACCGGGGAGCTGTTTTTT.

The gene calls are TRBV5-1 and TRBJ1-6; 7 nucleotides match TRBD1. The germline gives CDR1 SGHRS, CDR2 YFSETQ. V gave up 4 bases and J gave up 14 bases; unmatched junction bases: 12. The CDR3 covers 14 residues. CDR3: CASSTGTAPSTLHF. The CDR3 bases are TGCGCCAGCAGCACCGGGACAGCCCCCTCTACCCTCCACTTT.

The sample holds a few counts of this clone. This chain connects TRBV7-2 to TRBJ2-1; 12 bases fit TRBD2. Per germline, CDR1 SGHTA and CDR2 FQGNSA. This CDR3 comprises 17 residues. Unmatched junction bases numbered 12, after V lost 5 bases and J lost 7 bases. The CDR3 DNA is TGTGCCAGCAGCCTCCTTCCTAGCGGGGGGGCCATGAATGAGCAGTTCTTC. Encoded protein: CASSLLPSGGAMNEQFF.

The rearrangement joins TRBV27 to TRBJ2-5; 9 positions agree with TRBD1. Germline values: CDR1 MNHEY, CDR2 SMNVEV (reference sequence). The CDR3 runs 13 residues. Unmatched junction bases numbered 4, after V lost 6 bases and J lost 5 bases. The CDR3 loop reads CASRDRGRETQYF. The CDR3, as DNA: TGTGCCAGCAGGGACAGGGGAAGGGAGACCCAGTACTTC.

This clone was picked up a small number of times. The V call is TRBV6-5, the J call TRBJ1-1; the D is unclear. With 5 bases removed from V and 3 bases from J, the gap between germline ends came to 16 bases. The CDR3 length is 15 residues. Germline loops: CDR1 MNHEY, CDR2 SVGAGI. Here the CDR3 DNA reads TGTGCCAGCAGTCGCCCGGTCCCATGGGACACTGAAGCTTTCTTT. It codes for CASSRPVPWDTEAFF.

The count of this clone is one. The chain joins TRBV19 to TRBJ1-5; 8 bases are shared with TRBD1. The V and J ends lost 7 bases and 2 bases, in that order; junction bases with no gene match: 10. The CDR3 spans 16 residues. Germline loops: CDR1 LNHDA, CDR2 SQIVND (reference sequence). CDR3 amino acids: CASTDIGQGRNQPQHF. The DNA of the CDR3 is TGTGCCAGTACCGACATAGGACAGGGACGCAATCAGCCCCAGCATTTT.